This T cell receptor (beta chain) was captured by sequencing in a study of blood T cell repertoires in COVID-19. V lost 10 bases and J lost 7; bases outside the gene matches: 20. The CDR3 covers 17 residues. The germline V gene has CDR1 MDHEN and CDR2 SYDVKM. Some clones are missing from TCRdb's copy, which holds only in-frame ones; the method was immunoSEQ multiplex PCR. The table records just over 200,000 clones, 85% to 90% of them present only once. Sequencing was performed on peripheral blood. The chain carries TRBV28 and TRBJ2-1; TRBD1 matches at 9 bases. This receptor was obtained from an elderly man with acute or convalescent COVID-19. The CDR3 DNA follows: TGTGCCACCAGCTTCATGCCCACCGGGACAGGGAATAATGAGCAGTTCTTC. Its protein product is CATSFMPTGTGNNEQFF.